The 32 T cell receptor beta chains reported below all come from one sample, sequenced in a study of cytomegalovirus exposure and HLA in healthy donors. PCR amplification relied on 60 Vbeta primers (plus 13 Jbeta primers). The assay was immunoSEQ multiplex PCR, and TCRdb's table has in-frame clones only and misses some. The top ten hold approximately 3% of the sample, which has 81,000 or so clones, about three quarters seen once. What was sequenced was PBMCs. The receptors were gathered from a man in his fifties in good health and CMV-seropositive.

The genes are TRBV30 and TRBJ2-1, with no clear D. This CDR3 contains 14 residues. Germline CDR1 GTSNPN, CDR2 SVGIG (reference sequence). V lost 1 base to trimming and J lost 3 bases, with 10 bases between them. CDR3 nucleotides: TGTGCCTGGAGTGATCCAGGCCGCTACAATGAGCAGTTCTTC. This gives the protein CAWSDPGRYNEQFF.

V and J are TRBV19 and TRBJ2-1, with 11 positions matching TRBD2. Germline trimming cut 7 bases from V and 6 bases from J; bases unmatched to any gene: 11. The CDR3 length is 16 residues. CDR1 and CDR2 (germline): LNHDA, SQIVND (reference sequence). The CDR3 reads CASKAPLAGELNEQFF. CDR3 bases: TGTGCCAGTAAGGCACCACTAGCGGGAGAGCTCAATGAGCAGTTCTTC.

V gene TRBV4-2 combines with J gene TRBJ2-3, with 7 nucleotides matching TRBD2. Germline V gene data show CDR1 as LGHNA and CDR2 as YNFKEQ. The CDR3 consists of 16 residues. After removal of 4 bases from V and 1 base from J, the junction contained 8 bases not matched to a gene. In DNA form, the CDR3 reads TGTGCCAGCAGCCCCACACTCCGGGAGGGCACAGATACGCAGTATTTT. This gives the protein CASSPTLREGTDTQYF.

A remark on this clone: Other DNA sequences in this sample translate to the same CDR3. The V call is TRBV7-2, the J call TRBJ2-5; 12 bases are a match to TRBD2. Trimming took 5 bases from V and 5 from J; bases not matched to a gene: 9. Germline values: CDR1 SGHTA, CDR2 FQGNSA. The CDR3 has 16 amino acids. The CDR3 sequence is CASSPRLAGAGETQYF. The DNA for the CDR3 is TGTGCCAGCAGCCCAAGACTAGCGGGAGCGGGTGAGACCCAGTACTTC.

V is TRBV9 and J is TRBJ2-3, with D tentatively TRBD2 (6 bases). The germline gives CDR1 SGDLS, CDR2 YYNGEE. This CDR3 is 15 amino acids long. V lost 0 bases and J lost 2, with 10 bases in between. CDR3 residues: CASSVVPSATDTQYF. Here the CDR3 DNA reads TGTGCCAGCAGCGTAGTGCCTAGCGCCACAGATACGCAGTATTTT.

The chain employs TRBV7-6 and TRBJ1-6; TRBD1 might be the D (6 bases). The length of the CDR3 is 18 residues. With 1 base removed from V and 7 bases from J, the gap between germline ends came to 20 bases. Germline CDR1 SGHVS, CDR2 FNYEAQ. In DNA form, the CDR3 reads TGTGCCAGCAGCTTAGAGGGGGGGACCGATCTTACGAATTCACCCCTCCACTTT. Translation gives CASSLEGGTDLTNSPLHF.

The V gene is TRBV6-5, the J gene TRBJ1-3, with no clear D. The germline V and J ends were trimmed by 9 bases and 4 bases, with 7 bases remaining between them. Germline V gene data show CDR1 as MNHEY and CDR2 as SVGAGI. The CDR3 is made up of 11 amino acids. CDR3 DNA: TGTGCCAGTCAATCCGGAAACACCATATATTTT. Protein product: CASQSGNTIYF.

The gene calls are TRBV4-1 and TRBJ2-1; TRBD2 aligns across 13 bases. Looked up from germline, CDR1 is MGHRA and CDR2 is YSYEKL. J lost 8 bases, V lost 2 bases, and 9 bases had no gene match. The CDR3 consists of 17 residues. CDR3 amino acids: CASSQSILAGGQDEQFF. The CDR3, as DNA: TGCGCCAGCAGCCAATCTATACTAGCGGGAGGGCAGGATGAGCAGTTCTTC.

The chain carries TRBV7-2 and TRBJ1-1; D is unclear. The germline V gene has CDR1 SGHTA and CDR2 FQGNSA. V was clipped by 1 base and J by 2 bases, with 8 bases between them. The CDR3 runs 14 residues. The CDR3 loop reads CASSLGAANTEAFF. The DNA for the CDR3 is TGTGCCAGCAGCTTAGGGGCAGCTAACACTGAAGCTTTCTTT. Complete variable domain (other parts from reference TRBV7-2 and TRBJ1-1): GAGVSQSPSNKVTEKGKDVELRCDPISGHTALYWYRQSLGQGLEFLIYFQGNSAPDKSGLPSDRFSAERTGGSVSTLTIQRTQQEDSAVYLCASSLGAANTEAFFGQGTRLTVV.

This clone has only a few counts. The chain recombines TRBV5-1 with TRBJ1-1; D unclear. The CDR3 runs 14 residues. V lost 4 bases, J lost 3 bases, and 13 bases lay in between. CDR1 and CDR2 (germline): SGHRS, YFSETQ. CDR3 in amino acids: CASSPTPTDTEAFF. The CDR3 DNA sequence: TGCGCCAGCAGCCCCACCCCCACGGACACTGAAGCTTTCTTT.

The CDR3 sequence: CAISDVVITNTGELFF. CDR3 DNA sequence: TGTGCCATCAGTGACGTTGTTATAACGAACACCGGGGAGCTGTTTTTT. J is TRBJ2-2 and V is TRBV10-3; D not resolved. The CDR3 is made up of 16 amino acids. Germline CDR1 reads ENHRY; CDR2 reads SYGVKD. The ends were cut back, 3 bases at V and 0 bases at J, with 11 bases in the middle.

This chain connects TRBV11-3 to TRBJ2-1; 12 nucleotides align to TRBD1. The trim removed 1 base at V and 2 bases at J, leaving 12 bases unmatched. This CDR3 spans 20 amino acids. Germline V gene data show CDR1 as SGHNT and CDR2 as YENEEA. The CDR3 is CASSLGGPGQGAIPYNEQFF. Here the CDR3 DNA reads TGTGCCAGCAGCTTAGGGGGACCGGGACAGGGGGCGATCCCCTACAATGAGCAGTTCTTC.

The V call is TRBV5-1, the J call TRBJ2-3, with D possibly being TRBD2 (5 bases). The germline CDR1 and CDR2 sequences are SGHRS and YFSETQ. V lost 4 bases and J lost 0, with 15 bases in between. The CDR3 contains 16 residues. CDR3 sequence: CASSTPSGASTDTQYF. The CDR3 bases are TGCGCCAGCAGCACCCCAAGCGGAGCCAGCACAGATACGCAGTATTTT.

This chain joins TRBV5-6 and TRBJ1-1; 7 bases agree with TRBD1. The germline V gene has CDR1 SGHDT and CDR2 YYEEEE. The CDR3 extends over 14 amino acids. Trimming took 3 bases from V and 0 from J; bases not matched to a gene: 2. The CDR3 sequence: CASSWGQLNTEAFF. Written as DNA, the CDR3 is TGTGCCAGCAGCTGGGGACAGCTGAACACTGAAGCTTTCTTT.

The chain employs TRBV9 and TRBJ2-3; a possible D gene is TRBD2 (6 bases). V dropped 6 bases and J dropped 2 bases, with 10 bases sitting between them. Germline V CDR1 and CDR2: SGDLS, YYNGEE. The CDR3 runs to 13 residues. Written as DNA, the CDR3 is TGTGCCAGCATGGGGAGGAACACAGATACGCAGTATTTT. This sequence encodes CASMGRNTDTQYF.

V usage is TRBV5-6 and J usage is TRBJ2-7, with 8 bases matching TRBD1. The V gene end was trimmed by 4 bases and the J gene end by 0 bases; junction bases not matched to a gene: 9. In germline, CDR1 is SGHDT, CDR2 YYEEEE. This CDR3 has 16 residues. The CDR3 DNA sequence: TGTGCCAGCAGCGGCAGCGGACAGGGAAGCTCCTACGAGCAGTACTTC. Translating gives CASSGSGQGSSYEQYF.

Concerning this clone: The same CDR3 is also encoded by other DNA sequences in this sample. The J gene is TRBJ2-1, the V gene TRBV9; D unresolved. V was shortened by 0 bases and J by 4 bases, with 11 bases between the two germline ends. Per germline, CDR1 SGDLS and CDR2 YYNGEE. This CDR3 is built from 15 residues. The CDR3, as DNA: TGTGCCAGCAGCGTAGGGAGCCAATCTTACAATGAGCAGTTCTTC. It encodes CASSVGSQSYNEQFF. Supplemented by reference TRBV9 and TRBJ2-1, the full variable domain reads DSGVTQTPKHLITATGQRVTLRCSPRSGDLSVYWYQQSLDQGLQFLIQYYNGEERAKGNILERFSAQQFPDLHSELNLSSLELGDSALYFCASSVGSQSYNEQFFGPGTRLTVL.

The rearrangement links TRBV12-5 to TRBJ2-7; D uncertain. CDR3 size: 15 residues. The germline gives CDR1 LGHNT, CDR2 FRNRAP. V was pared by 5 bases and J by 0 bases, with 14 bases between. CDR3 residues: CASGVSSSFSYEQYF. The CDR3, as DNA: TGTGCTAGTGGTGTTAGCTCATCGTTCTCCTACGAGCAGTACTTC.

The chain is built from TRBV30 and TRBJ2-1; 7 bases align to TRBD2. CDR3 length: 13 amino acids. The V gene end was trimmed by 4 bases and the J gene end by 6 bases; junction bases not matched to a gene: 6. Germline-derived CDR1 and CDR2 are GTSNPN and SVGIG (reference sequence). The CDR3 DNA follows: TGTGCCTGGATGGGTGGGAGGGCCAATGAGCAGTTCTTC. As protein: CAWMGGRANEQFF.

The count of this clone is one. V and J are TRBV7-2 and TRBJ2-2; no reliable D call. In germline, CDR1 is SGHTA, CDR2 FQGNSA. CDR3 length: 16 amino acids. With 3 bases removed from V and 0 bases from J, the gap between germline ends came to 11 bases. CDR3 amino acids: CASSFRVAANTGELFF. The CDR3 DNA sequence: TGTGCCAGCAGCTTTAGAGTTGCCGCGAACACCGGGGAGCTGTTTTTT.

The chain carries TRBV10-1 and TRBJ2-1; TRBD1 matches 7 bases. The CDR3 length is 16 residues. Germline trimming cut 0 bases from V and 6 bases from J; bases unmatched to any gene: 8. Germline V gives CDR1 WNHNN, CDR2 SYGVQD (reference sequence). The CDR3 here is CASSESRGLIGNEQFF. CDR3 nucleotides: TGCGCCAGCAGTGAGTCAAGGGGGCTTATAGGCAATGAGCAGTTCTTC.

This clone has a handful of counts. CDR3 residues: CASSSVPGGSTAFF. The CDR3 DNA follows: TGTGCCAGCAGTTCGGTACCTGGGGGGTCGACGGCTTTCTTT. The chain couples TRBV27 to TRBJ1-1, with D perhaps TRBD1 (5 bases). The germline gives CDR1 MNHEY, CDR2 SMNVEV (reference sequence). This CDR3 comprises 14 residues. V was trimmed by 4 bases and J by 11 bases, leaving 20 bases between them.

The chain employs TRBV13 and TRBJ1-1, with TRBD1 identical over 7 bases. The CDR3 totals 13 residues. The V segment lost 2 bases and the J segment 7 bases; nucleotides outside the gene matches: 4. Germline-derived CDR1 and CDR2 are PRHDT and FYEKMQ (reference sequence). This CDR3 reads CASSLRAGGEAFF. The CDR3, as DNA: TGTGCCAGCAGCTTAAGGGCAGGGGGTGAAGCTTTCTTT.

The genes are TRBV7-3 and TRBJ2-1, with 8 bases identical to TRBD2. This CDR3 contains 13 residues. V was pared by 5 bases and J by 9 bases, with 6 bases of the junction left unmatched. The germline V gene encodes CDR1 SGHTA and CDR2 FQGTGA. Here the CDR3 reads CASSPGGGVEQFF. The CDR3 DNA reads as TGTGCCAGCAGCCCGGGGGGGGGAGTTGAGCAGTTCTTC.

The CDR3, as DNA: TGTGCTAGTGCTGAGAGCTGGGAGGTAGCGAGTTTCCAAGAGACCCAGTACTTC. It specifies CASAESWEVASFQETQYF. The genes are TRBV12-5 and TRBJ2-5, with a weak D call TRBD2 (6 bases). The CDR3 runs 18 residues. The V gene lost 7 bases and the J gene lost 1 base, with 25 bases spanning the gap. Germline V gene lookup returns CDR1 LGHNT and CDR2 FRNRAP.

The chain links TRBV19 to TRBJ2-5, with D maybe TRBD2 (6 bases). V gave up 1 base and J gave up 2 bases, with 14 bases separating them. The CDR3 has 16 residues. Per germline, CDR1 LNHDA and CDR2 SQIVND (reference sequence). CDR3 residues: CASSIVLTSKQETQYF. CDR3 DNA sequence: TGTGCCAGTAGTATAGTACTAACTAGCAAACAAGAGACCCAGTACTTC.

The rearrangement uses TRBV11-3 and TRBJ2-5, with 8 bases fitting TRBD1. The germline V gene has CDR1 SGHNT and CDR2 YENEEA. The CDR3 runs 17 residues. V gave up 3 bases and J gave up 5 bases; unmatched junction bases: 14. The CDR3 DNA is TGTGCCAGCAGCTTGGGTGGACAGGGTGGTTCGAGGGAGACCCAGTACTTC. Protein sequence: CASSLGGQGGSRETQYF.

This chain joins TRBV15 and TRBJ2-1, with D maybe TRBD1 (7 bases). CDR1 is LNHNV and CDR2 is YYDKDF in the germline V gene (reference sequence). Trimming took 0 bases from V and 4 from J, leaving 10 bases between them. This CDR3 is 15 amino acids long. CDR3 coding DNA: TGTGCCACCAGCAGAGAGGGGGGACAGTACAATGAGCAGTTCTTC. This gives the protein CATSREGGQYNEQFF.

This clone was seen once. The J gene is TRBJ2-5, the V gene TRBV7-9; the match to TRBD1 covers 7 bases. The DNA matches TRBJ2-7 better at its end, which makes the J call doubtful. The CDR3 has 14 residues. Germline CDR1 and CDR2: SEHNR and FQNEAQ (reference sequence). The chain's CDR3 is CASSSGQRGYEQYF. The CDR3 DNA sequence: TGTGCCAGCAGCTCGGGACAGAGGGGTTACGAGCAGTACTTC.

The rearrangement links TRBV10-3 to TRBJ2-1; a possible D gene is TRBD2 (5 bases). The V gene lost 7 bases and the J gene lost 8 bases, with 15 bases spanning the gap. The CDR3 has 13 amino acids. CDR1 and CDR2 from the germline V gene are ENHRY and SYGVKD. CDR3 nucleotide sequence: TGTGCCATCAACCTCGCCTCGGGGTATGAGCAGTTCTTC. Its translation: CAINLASGYEQFF.

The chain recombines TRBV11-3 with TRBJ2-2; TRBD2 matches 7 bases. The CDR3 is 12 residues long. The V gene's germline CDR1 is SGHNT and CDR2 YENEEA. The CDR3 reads CAAGMNTGELFF. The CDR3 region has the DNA TGTGCAGCGGGGATGAACACCGGGGAGCTGTTTTTT.

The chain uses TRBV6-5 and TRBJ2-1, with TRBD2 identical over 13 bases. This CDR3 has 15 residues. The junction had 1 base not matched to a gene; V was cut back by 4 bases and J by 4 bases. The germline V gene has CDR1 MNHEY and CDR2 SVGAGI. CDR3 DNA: TGTGCCAGCAGTTCGACTAGCGGGGGGTACAATGAGCAGTTCTTC. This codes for CASSSTSGGYNEQFF.